This T cell receptor (beta chain) was identified in a study of T cell responses to AZD1222 COVID-19 vaccine. Clones were read by immunoSEQ multiplex PCR, and TCRdb kept only the in-frame ones, dropping some. The data hold 70,000 to 95,000 clones, with approximately 86% observed a single time. It was second doses at about 4 or about 12 weeks that were pooled. The V gene lost 2 bases and the J gene lost 0 bases, with 7 bases spanning the gap. The CDR3 length is 15 residues. Germline V gene lookup returns CDR1 SGHAT and CDR2 FQDESV (reference sequence). Study findings and constraints: Spike-specific TCR repertoires showed rising breadth and depth after two AZD1222 doses. Every sample of the repertoires postdated the peak T cell response. Donors were largely white British and mainly female; clonal diversity was possibly underestimated.

Worth noting for this clone: The target antigen is unknown.

Here the sequenced sample was peripheral blood, taken 28 days after the second AZD1222 dose. The rearrangement joins TRBV11-1 to TRBJ2-2; tentatively, D is TRBD1 or TRBD2 (6 bases each). This receptor was identified in an adult who received the AZD1222 COVID-19 vaccine. CDR3 in DNA: TGTGCCAGCAGCTTAAGGGGGGCGAACACCGGGGAGCTGTTTTTT. The encoded protein is CASSLRGANTGELFF.